This record looks at one T cell receptor (beta chain) sequence and its context. Its antigen remains unidentified. This entry is derived from a study of OX40 agonist ivuxolimab in advanced cancers. Study-wide background: Ivuxolimab, an antibody acting as an agonist of OX40 (CD134), was used to treat patients.

This CDR3 is built from 13 residues. Trimming took 4 bases from V and 7 from J, leaving 14 bases between them. Germline V CDR1 and CDR2: SGHAT, FQNNGV. Study outcomes and limitations: Compared with CD4+, CD8+ T cells on average had more expanded clones.

Using immunoSEQ multiplex PCR, the repertoire was profiled, and TCRdb retains in-frame clones only, with some absent. The sample comprises 81,000 or so clones, 88% of which are singletons, and 0.45% to 0.6% rests with the top ten. This receptor was obtained from an adult with an advanced solid tumor such as melanoma, head and neck, liver or kidney cancer. The specimen comprised CD4+ or CD8+ T cells sorted from blood, sampled in a trial of the OX40 agonist ivuxolimab. The chain is built from TRBV11-2 and TRBJ2-7, with D tentatively TRBD2 (7 bases). The CDR3 region has the DNA TGTGCCAGCAGCTCAGGCGGGGGCATTGAGCAGTACTTC. The encoded protein is CASSSGGGIEQYF.